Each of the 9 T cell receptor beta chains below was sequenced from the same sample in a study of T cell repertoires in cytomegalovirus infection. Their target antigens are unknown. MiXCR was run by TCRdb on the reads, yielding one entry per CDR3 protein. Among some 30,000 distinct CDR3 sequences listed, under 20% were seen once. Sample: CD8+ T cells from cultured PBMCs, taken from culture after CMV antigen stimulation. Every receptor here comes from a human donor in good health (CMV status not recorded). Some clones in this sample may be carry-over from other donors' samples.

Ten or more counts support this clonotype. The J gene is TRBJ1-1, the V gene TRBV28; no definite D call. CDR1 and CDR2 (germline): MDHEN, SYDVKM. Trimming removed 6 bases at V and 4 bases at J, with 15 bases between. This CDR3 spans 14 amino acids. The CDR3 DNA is TGTGCCAGCAGCCTACTGAGGTGGGGCACTGAAGCTTTCTTT. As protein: CASSLLRWGTEAFF.

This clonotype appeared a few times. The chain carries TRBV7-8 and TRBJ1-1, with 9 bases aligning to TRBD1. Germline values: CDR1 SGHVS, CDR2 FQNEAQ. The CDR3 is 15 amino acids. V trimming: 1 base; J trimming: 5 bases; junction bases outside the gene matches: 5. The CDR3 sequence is CASSLGGQGLTEAFF. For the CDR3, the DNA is TGTGCCAGCAGCTTAGGGGGACAGGGACTTACTGAAGCTTTCTTT. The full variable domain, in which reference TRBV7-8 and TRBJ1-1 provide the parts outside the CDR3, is GAGVSQSPRYKVAKRGQDVALRCDPISGHVSLFWYQQALGQGPEFLTYFQNEAQLDKSGLPSDRFFAERPEGSVSTLKIQRTQQEDSAVYLCASSLGGQGLTEAFFGQGTRLTVV.

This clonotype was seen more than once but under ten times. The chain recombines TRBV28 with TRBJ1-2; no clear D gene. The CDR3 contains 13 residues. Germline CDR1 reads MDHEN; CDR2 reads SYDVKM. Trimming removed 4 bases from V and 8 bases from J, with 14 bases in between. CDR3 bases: TGTGCCAGCAGTTCCGTCAGCCGGGGAGGCTACACCTTC. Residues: CASSSVSRGGYTF.

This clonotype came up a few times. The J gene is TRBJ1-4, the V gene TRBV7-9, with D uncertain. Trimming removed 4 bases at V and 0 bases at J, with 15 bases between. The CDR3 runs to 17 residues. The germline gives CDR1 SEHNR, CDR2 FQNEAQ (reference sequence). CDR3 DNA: TGTGCCAGCAGCTCCCGGGCCGAGGGAGCAACTAATGAAAAACTGTTTTTT. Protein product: CASSSRAEGATNEKLFF.

The CDR3 protein is CASSLWGGYGYTF. CDR3 DNA: TGTGCCAGCAGTTTGTGGGGAGGCTATGGCTACACCTTC. This chain connects TRBV28 to TRBJ1-2; D ambiguous. The CDR3 is 13 residues long. Germline V gene data show CDR1 as MDHEN and CDR2 as SYDVKM. V gave up 3 bases and J gave up 4 bases, with 9 bases separating them.

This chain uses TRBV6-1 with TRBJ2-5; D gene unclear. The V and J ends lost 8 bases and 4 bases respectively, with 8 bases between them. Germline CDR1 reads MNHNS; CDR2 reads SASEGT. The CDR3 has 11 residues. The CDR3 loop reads CASPRGETQYF. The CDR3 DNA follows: TGTGCCAGCCCCAGAGGAGAGACCCAGTACTTC.

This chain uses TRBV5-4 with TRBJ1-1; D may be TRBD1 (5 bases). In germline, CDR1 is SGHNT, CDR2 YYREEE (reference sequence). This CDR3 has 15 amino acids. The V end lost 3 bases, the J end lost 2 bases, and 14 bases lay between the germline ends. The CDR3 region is CASSSPDSFNTEAFF. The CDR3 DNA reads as TGTGCCAGCAGCTCCCCAGACAGTTTCAACACTGAAGCTTTCTTT.

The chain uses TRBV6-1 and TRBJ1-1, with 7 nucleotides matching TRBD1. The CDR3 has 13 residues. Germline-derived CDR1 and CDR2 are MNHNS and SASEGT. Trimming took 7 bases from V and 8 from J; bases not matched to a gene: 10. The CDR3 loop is CASTRGEGGEAFF. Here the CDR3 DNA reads TGTGCCAGCACCAGAGGGGAAGGGGGCGAAGCTTTCTTT.

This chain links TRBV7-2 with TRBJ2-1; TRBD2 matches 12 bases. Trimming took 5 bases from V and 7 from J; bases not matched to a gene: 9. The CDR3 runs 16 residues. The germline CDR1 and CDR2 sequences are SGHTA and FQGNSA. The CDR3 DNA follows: TGTGCCAGCAGCAAGGAGCTAGCGGGGGGGCGAAATGAGCAGTTCTTC. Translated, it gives CASSKELAGGRNEQFF.